This TCR beta chain is from a study of blood T cell repertoires in COVID-19. Generated by immunoSEQ multiplex PCR, the TCRdb table keeps only in-frame clones and is missing some. Of about 130,000 clones detected, around 80% appear once; the ten largest clones hold approximately 10%. Material for sequencing was peripheral blood. This clonotype originated in a human donor in a cohort sampled during active COVID-19.

CDR3 nucleotide sequence: TGTGCCAGCAGTTTCACAGGGGACACTGAAGCTTTCTTT. As protein: CASSFTGDTEAFF. The chain carries TRBV27 and TRBJ1-1, with TRBD1 identical over 7 bases. The V gene's germline CDR1 is MNHEY and CDR2 SMNVEV (reference sequence). This CDR3 has 13 amino acids. With 3 bases clipped from V and 3 bases from J, the junction kept 1 base outside the gene matches.